Described below is a single TCR beta chain sequence and its context. Its antigen is undetermined. The data were taken from a study of T cell repertoires in cytomegalovirus infection. TCRdb recomputed calls from the reads with MiXCR, one row per CDR3 protein. The data contain some 800,000 distinct CDR3 sequences, about 31% of them singletons. V gave up 1 base and J gave up 1 base, with 13 bases separating them. The CDR3 is 16 residues long. Germline CDR1 and CDR2: SGHVS and FNYEAQ. The specimen comprised cultured CD8+ T cells from PBMCs, sampled from culture after CMV antigen stimulation. This chain links TRBV7-6 with TRBJ1-2, with no clear D. This receptor was identified in a human donor in good health (CMV status not recorded). Some clones in this sample may be carry-over from other donors' samples. The CDR3 DNA is TGTGCCAGCAGCTTAGTCTGGACGGGCCTTAACTATGGCTACACCTTC. Its protein product is CASSLVWTGLNYGYTF.